This TCR beta chain was sequenced during a study of OX40 agonist ivuxolimab in advanced cancers. On the study more broadly: Past anti-PD-1, anti-PD-L1 or anti-CTLA-4 therapy was accepted, and roughly 40% had received some.

TCRdb keeps only in-frame clones here, not all; method: immunoSEQ multiplex PCR. The sample includes about 50,000 clones, roughly 86% seen only once; the top ten take roughly 1.2%. General study points: Among the nonresponders, some also had low normalized T-cell clonal expansion. Partial responders receiving 0.1-3.0 mg/kg showed among the lowest clonal expansion.

Note on this clone: Its antigen is not known.

There are 14 residues in the CDR3. Germline CDR1 and CDR2: LNHDA and SQIVND (reference sequence). Losses at the gene ends were 6 bases for V and 4 bases for J; bases not matched to a gene: 8. The genes are TRBV19 and TRBJ2-5, with TRBD1 matching over 7 bases. The material sequenced was CD4+ or CD8+ T cells sorted from blood, taken in a trial of the OX40 agonist ivuxolimab. The clonotype was recovered from an adult with an advanced solid tumor such as melanoma, head and neck, liver or kidney cancer. CDR3 amino acids: CASRGTELVETQYF. In nucleotides, the CDR3 is TGTGCCAGTAGGGGGACAGAACTTGTAGAGACCCAGTACTTC.